These T cell receptor beta chains were read from a single sample in a study of blood T cell repertoires in COVID-19. Clones were read by immunoSEQ multiplex PCR, and TCRdb kept only the in-frame ones, dropping some. The data show 200,000 or so clones, roughly 90% seen once. Sequenced: PBMCs or T cells enriched from blood (not recorded which). The source is a woman aged 40 to 50 with acute COVID-19. Each CDR3 is given with its conserved first and last residue. Fields, in order: D gene, clone size, V gene, J gene, CDR3 protein, CDR3 DNA. The D gene is left open where the match is weak. Rows may omit the clone size; those that give it use once, few, many or a size class.

>TRBD1|-|TRBV6-6|TRBJ2-2
CASSLQGTGTGTGELFF
TGTGCCAGCAGTCTCCAGGGGACAGGGACGGGCACCGGGGAGCTGTTTTTT
>TRBD1|-|TRBV19|TRBJ1-2
CASSGRQGANNYGYTF
TGTGCCAGTAGCGGAAGACAGGGGGCAAATAACTATGGCTACACCTTC
>TRBD2|-|TRBV20-1|TRBJ2-1
CSASRLAGYNEQFF
TGCAGTGCTAGTCGGCTAGCGGGGTACAATGAGCAGTTCTTC
>TRBD1|few|TRBV2|TRBJ1-1
CASREDRHRNTEAFF
TGTGCCAGCAGAGAGGACAGGCACCGGAACACTGAAGCTTTCTTT
>-|few|TRBV19|TRBJ2-1
CASSIGLPSSYNEQFF
TGTGCCAGTAGTATTGGGCTCCCGAGCTCCTACAATGAGCAGTTCTTC
>TRBD1|-|TRBV12-3/TRBV12-4|TRBJ1-5
CASSGTGGQPQHF
TGTGCCAGCAGTGGGACAGGGGGACAGCCCCAGCATTTT
>-|-|TRBV9|TRBJ1-1
CASSEIPGYTEAFF
TGTGCCAGCAGCGAAATCCCCGGGTACACTGAAGCTTTCTTT
>-|-|TRBV19|TRBJ1-1
CASSIEGPTEAFF
TGTGCCAGTAGTATAGAGGGGCCGACTGAAGCTTTCTTT
>-|-|TRBV7-6|TRBJ1-4
CASSLGAGEANEKLFF
TGTGCCAGCAGCTTAGGTGCAGGGGAAGCTAATGAAAAACTGTTTTTT
>TRBD2|-|TRBV2|TRBJ2-1
CARRAGGQVNEQFF
TGTGCCAGAAGGGCGGGGGGCCAGGTCAATGAGCAGTTCTTC
>-|few|TRBV11-2|TRBJ2-1
CASSLESGSYNEQFF
TGTGCCAGCAGCTTGGAGAGCGGCTCCTACAATGAGCAGTTCTTC
>-|-|TRBV24-1|TRBJ1-5
CATSDAVGLWPQHF
TGTGCCACCAGTGATGCGGTCGGCCTATGGCCCCAGCATTTT
>-|-|TRBV2|TRBJ1-2
CASSGQDLTVGYTF
TGTGCCAGCAGTGGACAGGATTTGACGGTTGGCTACACCTTC
>TRBD2|-|TRBV7-9|TRBJ2-1
CASSLDDPGGEQFF
TGTGCCAGCAGCTTAGACGACCCCGGGGGGGAGCAGTTCTTC
>TRBD1|-|TRBV2|TRBJ1-5
CASSVDRGRIQPQHF
TGTGCCAGCAGCGTGGACAGGGGAAGGATTCAGCCCCAGCATTTT
>TRBD1|-|TRBV4-1|TRBJ1-2
CASSHPQGAVTF
TGCGCCAGCAGCCATCCCCAGGGGGCGGTCACCTTC
>-|-|TRBV7-9|TRBJ1-1
CASSLGTGSRNTEAFF
TGTGCCAGCAGCTTGGGTACAGGTTCTAGGAACACTGAAGCTTTCTTT
>TRBD1|few|TRBV5-1|TRBJ1-6
CASSSEGTGGMSSYNSPLHF
TGCGCCAGCAGCTCGGAGGGGACAGGGGGAATGAGCTCCTATAATTCACCCCTCCACTTT
>-|-|TRBV6-5|TRBJ1-1
CASNGMGGTEAFF
TGTGCCAGCAATGGCATGGGGGGCACTGAAGCTTTCTTT
>-|-|TRBV29-1|TRBJ1-1
CSVENDRGYTEAFF
TGCAGCGTTGAAAATGATCGGGGATACACTGAAGCTTTCTTT
>TRBD1|-|TRBV9|TRBJ1-2
CASSVGDRGHFYGYTF
TGTGCCAGCAGCGTAGGGGACAGGGGGCATTTCTATGGCTACACCTTC
>TRBD1|-|TRBV9|TRBJ2-2
CASSGTGITGELFF
TGTGCCAGCAGCGGGACAGGGATTACCGGGGAGCTGTTTTTT
>TRBD2|-|TRBV7-2|TRBJ2-7
CASSQRGQDFTYEQYF
TGTGCCAGCAGCCAGCGGGGGCAAGACTTTACCTACGAGCAGTACTTC
>TRBD2|-|TRBV7-3|TRBJ2-3
CASSFGLLGAGGLDTQYF
TGTGCCAGCAGCTTTGGCCTTCTTGGAGCGGGGGGGTTAGATACGCAGTATTTT
>-|-|TRBV9|TRBJ1-1
CASSELNTEAFF
TGTGCCAGCTCGGAGTTGAACACTGAAGCTTTCTTT
>TRBD1|many|TRBV13|TRBJ1-1
CASSGNRGLAEAFF
TGTGCCAGCAGCGGGAACAGGGGGCTGGCTGAAGCTTTCTTT
>TRBD1|-|TRBV9|TRBJ1-3
CASSATGGGNTIYF
TGTGCCAGCAGCGCGACAGGGGGTGGAAACACCATATATTTT
>TRBD1|-|TRBV2|TRBJ1-2
CASVQGDGYTF
TGTGCCAGCGTGCAGGGGGATGGCTACACCTTC
>TRBD1|-|TRBV19|TRBJ1-2
CASSILEDREKDGYTF
TGTGCCAGTAGTATTCTGGAGGACAGGGAGAAGGATGGCTACACCTTC
>TRBD2|-|TRBV7-9|TRBJ2-1
CASSLGTSGYNEQFF
TGTGCCAGCAGCTTAGGGACTAGCGGGTACAATGAGCAGTTCTTC
>-|-|TRBV5-3|TRBJ1-2
CARSDRNDYGYTF
TGTGCCAGAAGCGACAGGAACGACTATGGCTACACCTTC
>TRBD2|-|TRBV5-1|TRBJ2-3
CARSRGGGGTDTQYF
TGCGCCCGCAGCCGTGGCGGGGGGGGCACAGATACGCAGTATTTT
>TRBD2|-|TRBV12-5|TRBJ2-5
CASGWKTSAQRGETQYF
TGTGCTAGTGGTTGGAAGACTAGCGCGCAAAGAGGGGAGACCCAGTACTTC
>-|once|TRBV5-1|TRBJ1-6
CASSLGSTGGDSPLHF
TGCGCCAGCAGCTTGGGTTCGACCGGGGGAGACTCACCCCTCCACTTT
>-|-|TRBV18|TRBJ1-6
CASSPDRNSPLHF
TGTGCCAGCTCACCTGACAGGAATTCACCCCTCCACTTT
>-|-|TRBV27|TRBJ1-6
CASSPPGGSPLHF
TGTGCCAGCAGTCCCCCGGGCGGGTCACCCCTCCACTTT
>-|-|TRBV14|TRBJ1-1
CASSHGTSAFF
TGTGCCAGCAGCCACGGGACATCGGCTTTCTTT
>-|-|TRBV9|TRBJ2-7
CASSGRGYEQYF
TGTGCCAGCAGCGGCAGGGGCTACGAGCAGTACTTC
>TRBD1|-|TRBV6-5|TRBJ1-2
CASSVTGGFYGYTF
TGTGCCAGCAGCGTGACAGGGGGTTTCTATGGCTACACCTTC
>TRBD1|-|TRBV5-1|TRBJ1-1
CASSLDGQGRTEAFF
TGCGCCAGCAGCTTGGATGGACAGGGACGCACTGAAGCTTTCTTT
>-|-|TRBV9|TRBJ2-3
CASSVGGRGSPDTQYF
TGTGCCAGCAGCGTAGGAGGCAGGGGATCCCCAGATACGCAGTATTTT
>-|-|TRBV27|TRBJ1-6
CASSSHQGFESPLHF
TGTGCCAGCAGTTCGCACCAGGGGTTTGAATCACCCCTCCACTTT
>-|-|TRBV30|TRBJ1-4
CAWSVTYPSREKLFF
TGTGCCTGGAGTGTAACCTACCCCTCGAGGGAAAAACTGTTTTTT
>-|-|TRBV11-2|TRBJ1-3
CASSLEAGASSGNTIYF
TGTGCCAGCAGCTTAGAGGCAGGGGCCTCCTCTGGAAACACCATATATTTT
>TRBD1|-|TRBV10-3|TRBJ2-2
CAIRGTGPTGELFF
TGTGCCATCAGGGGGACAGGACCCACCGGGGAGCTGTTTTTT
>-|-|TRBV12-5|TRBJ2-5
CASGFEENPSPTQYF
TGTGCTAGTGGTTTCGAGGAAAACCCAAGTCCGACCCAGTACTTC
>-|once|TRBV14|TRBJ1-3
CASSQAPGSGNTIYF
TGTGCCAGCAGCCAGGCGCCGGGATCTGGAAACACCATATATTTT
>-|-|TRBV27|TRBJ1-5
CASRISGISNQPQHF
TGTGCCAGCAGAATTTCCGGGATTAGCAATCAGCCCCAGCATTTT
>-|-|TRBV27|TRBJ1-2
CASRTLDRNYGYTF
TGTGCCAGCAGAACTCTTGACAGGAACTATGGCTACACCTTC
>-|few|TRBV4-3|TRBJ2-7
CASSQDLPTGAGANYEQYF
TGCGCCAGCAGCCAAGATCTTCCAACCGGGGCGGGGGCGAACTACGAGCAGTACTTC
>TRBD2|-|TRBV7-9|TRBJ2-3
CASSRSGGATDTQYF
TGTGCCAGCAGCCGTAGCGGGGGGGCCACAGATACGCAGTATTTT
>-|many|TRBV19|TRBJ1-3
CASTPRGGASGNTIYF
TGTGCCAGTACCCCTCGAGGAGGAGCCTCTGGAAACACCATATATTTT
>TRBD1|-|TRBV19|TRBJ1-5
CASDRGFNQPQHF
TGTGCCAGTGACAGGGGGTTTAATCAGCCCCAGCATTTT
>TRBD2|-|TRBV2|TRBJ2-3
CASSEWRGAYTDTQYF
TGTGCCAGCAGTGAATGGCGGGGGGCCTACACAGATACGCAGTATTTT
>TRBD1|few|TRBV7-9|TRBJ1-2
CAELEGADGYTF
TGTGCCGAATTGGAGGGGGCAGATGGCTACACCTTC
>TRBD1|few|TRBV5-1|TRBJ2-7
CASSPRTGIVGEQYF
TGCGCCAGCAGCCCGAGGACAGGGATAGTGGGCGAGCAGTACTTC
>-|-|TRBV5-1|TRBJ1-1
CASTFVSPGKNTEAFF
TGCGCCAGCACCTTTGTTTCGCCAGGGAAGAACACTGAAGCTTTCTTT